One T cell receptor (beta chain) is described in this entry. Its matching antigen is unknown. Germline-derived CDR1 and CDR2 are SGHTS and YDEGEE. Trimming left V 0 bases short and J 6 bases short, with 16 bases between. The CDR3 has 16 amino acids. The sample originates from a study of shared clonotypes between healthy human individuals. The protocol was immunoSEQ multiplex PCR, while the TCRdb copy is restricted to in-frame clones and leaves out a portion. The sample contains 950,000 to 1,100,000 clones, approximately 68% of which appear only once. The study's findings and limits: Limitation of the genetic and exposure-history diversity represented came from the few donors.

The sample comprised memory CD4+ T cells sorted from blood. Subset here: CD45RA-negative fraction. The sequence derives from a man aged 18 to 30 in good health. The rearrangement links TRBV5-8 to TRBJ1-5; D uncertain. In DNA, the CDR3 is TGTGCCAGCAGCTTGGATCTTTCCCCCGTCGGTCAGCCCCAGCATTTT. Its protein is CASSLDLSPVGQPQHF.